These T cell receptor beta chains were read from a single sample in a study of shared T cell receptors in the human thymus. The method was immunoSEQ multiplex PCR; TCRdb's version includes in-frame clones alone and lacks a portion of them. The data show approximately 580,000 clones, with more than 75% seen just once and more than 0.01% held by the top ten. These data also featured in a second study, about human thymus T cells.

What was sequenced was thymocytes. All receptors come from a boy under three years old with a congenital heart defect. The CDR3 runs from the conserved cysteine through the conserved F or W. Fields, in order: V gene, CDR3 protein.

V gene: TRBV4-2
CDR3 protein: CASRMSRTGPYEQYF

V gene: TRBV7-8
CDR3 protein: CASSFNFPPCKQPFEGYTF

V gene: TRBV27
CDR3 protein: CASSFHQALGYTF

V gene: TRBV6-1
CDR3 protein: CASRQAAQETQYF

V gene: TRBV10-1
CDR3 protein: CASSVAGRGSGETQYF

V gene: TRBV15
CDR3 protein: CATSKPLVAQGGRSYNEQFF

V gene: TRBV6-1
CDR3 protein: CASSSGTPYEQYF

V gene: TRBV28
CDR3 protein: CASTSAGTVLYEQYF

V gene: TRBV7-6
CDR3 protein: CASSLAPGDRVSGYTF

V gene: TRBV7-8
CDR3 protein: CASSLAQASTGELFF

V gene: TRBV13
CDR3 protein: CASSLSGTGRNNEQFF

V gene: TRBV4-1
CDR3 protein: CASSQEGRLQNSTDTQYF

V gene: TRBV28
CDR3 protein: CASSFRGEMNTEAFF

V gene: TRBV5-1
CDR3 protein: CASSLKTGHPGELFF

V gene: TRBV14
CDR3 protein: CASSLRQGPWETQYF

V gene: TRBV29-1
CDR3 protein: CSVGGQGRRPRYTDTQYF